The 15 T cell receptor beta chains below were found in one sample sequenced in a study of T cells in Graves' hyperthyroidism and ophthalmopathy. Template material for amplifying TCR beta CDR3 regions consisted of RNA transcripts. First-round RT-PCR with HTBI primers amplified the TCR CDR3 region. A single record per CDR3 protein comes from TCRdb applying MiXCR to the multiplex PCR reads. The sample includes 200,000 to 300,000 distinct CDR3 sequences, about 16% seen only once; the top ten take around 26%. Sample: blood. Receptors were obtained from a woman under 30 with Graves' ophthalmopathy.

This clonotype was counted a single time. The chain links TRBV5-1 to TRBJ2-3; TRBD2 matches at 7 bases. The V segment lost 7 bases and the J segment 5 bases; nucleotides outside the gene matches: 7. The CDR3 length is 13 residues. Germline loops: CDR1 SGHRS, CDR2 YFSETQ. The CDR3 bases are TGCGCCAGCGGATCGATAGCGGGAGATACGCAGTATTTT. Translating it yields CASGSIAGDTQYF. The entire variable domain, with the rest obtained from reference TRBV5-1 and TRBJ2-3, is as follows: KAGVTQTPRYLIKTRGQQVTLSCSPISGHRSVSWYQQTPGQGLQFLFEYFSETQRNKGNFPGRFSGRQFSNSRSEMNVSTLELGDSALYLCASGSIAGDTQYFGPGTRLTVL.

This clonotype has a count of ten or more. The chain joins TRBV2 to TRBJ2-1; 7 nucleotides agree with TRBD2. Germline V CDR1 and CDR2: SNHLY, FYNNEI. The CDR3 length is 12 residues. Germline trimming cut 10 bases from V and 8 bases from J; bases unmatched to any gene: 8. The CDR3 nucleotides read TGTGCCACATGGGGGAGGGCGGATGAGCAGTTCTTC. It yields the protein CATWGRADEQFF.

This clonotype appeared many times. The chain employs TRBV6-1 and TRBJ1-1, with 7 bases fitting TRBD1. The CDR3 spans 13 residues. CDR1 MNHNS and CDR2 SASEGT come from the germline V gene. The trim removed 6 bases at V and 4 bases at J, leaving 5 bases unmatched. Here the CDR3 reads CASSQGVGTEAFF. CDR3 nucleotides: TGTGCCAGCAGCCAGGGGGTGGGCACTGAAGCTTTCTTT.

This clonotype occurred once. V is TRBV7-6 and J is TRBJ1-1; D not certain. The CDR3 sequence is 13 residues long. Germline V gives CDR1 SGHVS, CDR2 FNYEAQ. Deletions cut 5 bases from V and 1 base from J, with 8 bases between. CDR3 in amino acids: CASSRRENTEAFF. The CDR3 bases are TGTGCCAGCAGCCGACGGGAGAACACTGAAGCTTTCTTT.

On this clonotype itself: A much larger clonotype is one base distant, so this may be a read error. The chain links TRBV9 to TRBJ2-5, with D perhaps matching TRBD1 or TRBD2 (6 bases each). The V end was cut by 3 bases, the J end by 5 bases, with 17 bases between. Germline-derived CDR1 and CDR2 are SGDLS and YYNGEE. The CDR3 consists of 15 residues. CDR3 in amino acids: CASSAGVGGRETQYF. The CDR3 coding sequence is TGTGCCAGCAGCGCCGGGGTTGGGGGGCGCGAGACCCAGTACTTC.

In its sample, this clonotype was seen many times. J is TRBJ1-5 and V is TRBV6-2 or TRBV6-3; 9 nucleotides match TRBD1. Germline CDR1 is MNHEY and CDR2 is SVGEGT. V trimming: 0 bases; J trimming: 6 bases; junction bases outside the gene matches: 9. The CDR3 covers 17 residues. This CDR3 reads CASSYSRTGVGGQPQHF. In DNA, the CDR3 is TGTGCCAGCAGTTACTCGAGGACAGGGGTAGGGGGTCAGCCCCAGCATTTT.

This clonotype was detected a few times. The chain has TRBV4-1 and TRBJ2-7; maybe TRBD2 (6 bases). CDR3 length: 18 amino acids. Per the germline V gene, CDR1 is MGHRA and CDR2 is YSYEKL. The germline V and J ends were trimmed by 0 bases and 3 bases, with 21 bases remaining between them. The CDR3 DNA follows: TGCGCCAGCAGCCAAGATAGGTTCCTCCCGGGACTTCTCTACGAGCAGTACTTC. Translating gives CASSQDRFLPGLLYEQYF.

This clonotype appeared many times. The V and J genes are TRBV27 and TRBJ2-3, with 11 bases identical to TRBD2. CDR1 is MNHEY and CDR2 is SMNVEV in the germline V gene (reference sequence). The trim removed 4 bases at V and 2 bases at J, leaving 8 bases unmatched. The CDR3 extends over 17 amino acids. The CDR3 DNA is TGTGCCAGCAGTTCCCTTGTAGCGGGAGGGTACACAGATACGCAGTATTTT. Its translation is CASSSLVAGGYTDTQYF.

At least ten counts were recorded for this clonotype. V and J are TRBV20-1 and TRBJ2-3; D uncertain. Per germline, CDR1 DFQATT and CDR2 SNEGSKA (reference sequence). Trimming took 3 bases from V and 0 from J, leaving 7 bases between them. There are 13 residues in the CDR3. CDR3 amino acids: CSARDASTDTQYF. The CDR3 DNA reads as TGCAGTGCTAGGGATGCTAGCACAGATACGCAGTATTTT.

This clonotype has at least ten counts. The chain combines TRBV19 with TRBJ2-5; TRBD1 aligns across 11 bases. Germline V gives CDR1 LNHDA, CDR2 SQIVND (reference sequence). There are 15 residues in the CDR3. V lost 6 bases to trimming and J lost 5 bases; unmatched junction nucleotides: 8. CDR3 loop: CASSQQGTGGETQYF. In nucleotides, the CDR3 is TGTGCCAGTAGCCAGCAAGGGACAGGGGGGGAGACCCAGTACTTC.

This clonotype occurred once. Just one base apart from a much larger clone, this may be a read error. The chain uses TRBV4-2 and TRBJ2-7, with D perhaps being TRBD1 or TRBD2 (5 bases each). This CDR3 region has 18 residues. Germline loops: CDR1 LGHNA, CDR2 YNFKEQ. Trimming took off 6 bases at V and 0 bases at J, with 24 bases between the two ends. The CDR3 DNA is TGTGCCAGCAGTGCATGGGCTTTCGGGGCGGTCAGCTCCTACGAGCAGTACTTC. Translated: CASSAWAFGAVSSYEQYF.

Worth noting for this clonotype: Since a much larger clone is just one base distant, this may be a read error. The chain carries TRBV20-1 and TRBJ1-5; D is unclear. V was cut by 4 bases and J by 6 bases, with 10 bases left in between. The germline CDR1 and CDR2 sequences are DFQATT and SNEGSKA (reference sequence). The CDR3 runs to 12 residues. The CDR3 loop reads CSAMRRGQPQHF. CDR3 in DNA: TGCAGTGCTATGAGACGAGGTCAGCCCCAGCATTTT.

This clonotype was recorded many times. V usage is TRBV28 and J usage is TRBJ2-2, with D perhaps being TRBD1 or TRBD2 (5 bases each). V gave up 7 bases and J gave up 6 bases, with 15 bases separating them. CDR1 is MDHEN and CDR2 is SYDVKM in the germline V gene. This CDR3 is 14 amino acids long. This CDR3 is CASTSPQGPGELFF. CDR3 in DNA: TGTGCCAGCACTTCTCCTCAGGGACCCGGGGAGCTGTTTTTT.

This clonotype was detected ten times or more. The V call is TRBV20-1, the J call TRBJ1-2; D possibly corresponds to TRBD1 (6 bases). The CDR3 length is 12 residues. Per the germline V gene, CDR1 is DFQATT and CDR2 is SNEGSKA (reference sequence). The V gene lost 6 bases and the J gene lost 8 bases, with 16 bases spanning the gap. As DNA, the CDR3 is TGCAGTGCAACACAGGGAGTGGGAGGCTACACCTTC. It is translated as CSATQGVGGYTF.

This clonotype was seen a few times. A read error may be the cause here, since a much bigger clone is one base away. The V call is TRBV28, the J call TRBJ2-1; a possible D gene is TRBD2 (6 bases). V gave up 6 bases and J gave up 4 bases, with 16 bases separating them. CDR3 length: 15 residues. Germline V gene lookup returns CDR1 MDHEN and CDR2 SYDVKM. The chain's CDR3 is CASSTGLSSYNEQFF. CDR3 bases: TGTGCCAGCAGCACGGGACTGTCGTCTTACAATGAGCAGTTCTTC. Full variable domain (missing parts from reference TRBV28 and TRBJ2-1): DVKVTQSSRYLVKRTGEKVFLECVQDMDHENMFWYRQDPGLGLRLIYFSYDVKMKEKGDIPEGYSVSREKKERFSLILESASTNQTSMYLCASSTGLSSYNEQFFGPGTRLTVL.